This T cell receptor (beta chain) came from a study of regulatory T cells in long-lasting Graves disease. Study results and caveats: Whereas 966 public clonotypes were shared by new patients, persistent patients shared more, at some 3,000. There were preferences for TRBV28, TRBJ1-2 and TRBJ2-5 in persistent disease.

Of note for this clonotype: What it binds is unknown.

Construction of TCR beta libraries relied on iRepertoire HTBI primers and on Arm-PCR targeting CDR3 regions. TCRdb re-called the multiplex PCR reads with MiXCR, one entry per CDR3 protein. The sample has approximately 300,000 distinct CDR3 sequences; over 15% are singletons. Specified time point: newly diagnosed GD, antithyroid drugs for less than 3 months. PBMCs were the source of the RNA used for TCR sequencing. Those enrolled as patients came out of an endocrinology department in Xi'an, China. Trimming took 3 bases from V and 2 from J, leaving 18 bases between them. Germline V gene sequence: CDR1 SGDLS, CDR2 YYNGEE. The CDR3 runs to 18 residues.

This clonotype originated in a female donor with Graves disease. The V gene is TRBV9, the J gene TRBJ2-6; D may correspond to TRBD1 or TRBD2 (5 bases each). This material consisted of peripheral blood mononuclear cells (PBMCs), taken at new diagnosis, from a patient treated with antithyroid drugs. CDR3 nucleotide sequence: TGTGCCAGCAGCGCAATGACTGAAGGGACGGCTGGGGCCAACGTCCTGACTTTC. As protein: CASSAMTEGTAGANVLTF.